Each of the 27 T cell receptor beta chains below was sequenced from the same sample in a study of T cell responses to AZD1222 COVID-19 vaccine. Method: immunoSEQ multiplex PCR; TCRdb's copy keeps in-frame clones and lacks some. The repertoire holds around 210,000 clones, with 90% to 95% as singletons. The material was peripheral blood, obtained 28 days after the second dose of the MenACWY control vaccine. Receptors originate from an adult who received the MenACWY meningococcal vaccine as a control.

This sequence joins TRBV7-9 and TRBJ2-3; weak D call: TRBD2 (7 bases). The CDR3 runs to 14 residues. V lost 6 bases to trimming and J lost 5 bases, with 15 bases between them. The V gene's germline CDR1 is SEHNR and CDR2 FQNEAQ (reference sequence). The CDR3 DNA reads TGTGCCAGCAGTACTCGGGGGGCGGTAGATACGCAGTATTTT. This encodes CASSTRGAVDTQYF.

This chain joins TRBV18 and TRBJ2-1; tentatively, D is TRBD1 (6 bases). Germline values: CDR1 KGHSH, CDR2 LQKENI. This CDR3 comprises 16 residues. The V end was cut by 2 bases, the J end by 2 bases, with 13 bases between. CDR3 bases: TGTGCCAGCTCACCAGCAGGGGTGGGTACCTACAATGAGCAGTTCTTC. Protein: CASSPAGVGTYNEQFF.

The J gene is TRBJ1-1, the V gene TRBV9; 11 bases match TRBD1. J lost 1 base, V lost 3 bases, and 2 bases had no gene match. The CDR3 has 15 amino acids. Per germline, CDR1 SGDLS and CDR2 YYNGEE. The CDR3: CASSGGTGGNTEAFF. In DNA form, the CDR3 reads TGTGCCAGCAGCGGAGGGACAGGGGGGAACACTGAAGCTTTCTTT.

The gene calls are TRBV5-1 and TRBJ2-2; D not resolved. The CDR3 spans 14 residues. The germline CDR1 and CDR2 sequences are SGHRS and YFSETQ. Trimming took off 0 bases at V and 5 bases at J, with 8 bases between the two ends. The CDR3 sequence: CASSLVSLTGELFF. DNA for the CDR3: TGCGCCAGCAGCTTGGTTTCGCTAACCGGGGAGCTGTTTTTT.

The rearrangement uses TRBV5-4 and TRBJ1-6; TRBD1 matches 8 bases. The CDR3 extends over 18 amino acids. The V and J ends lost 1 base and 1 base, in that order; junction bases with no gene match: 7. Germline lookup yields CDR1 SGHNT and CDR2 YYREEE (reference sequence). CDR3 protein: CASSLKVGQDSYNSPLHF. CDR3 DNA sequence: TGTGCCAGCAGCTTGAAAGTGGGACAGGATTCCTATAATTCACCCCTCCACTTT. Filled out from reference TRBV5-4 and TRBJ1-6, the complete variable domain reads ETGVTQSPTHLIKTRGQQVTLRCSSQSGHNTVSWYQQALGQGPQFIFQYYREEENGRGNFPPRFSGLQFPNYSSELNVNALELDDSALYLCASSLKVGQDSYNSPLHFGNGTRLTVT.

The rearrangement links TRBV7-8 to TRBJ2-7; maybe TRBD2 (6 bases). The CDR3 has 15 amino acids. The V and J ends lost 3 bases and 0 bases respectively, with 12 bases between them. The germline gives CDR1 SGHVS, CDR2 FQNEAQ. CDR3 nucleotides: TGTGCCAGCAGCTTCTCAGGACTAAGCTCCTACGAGCAGTACTTC. This encodes CASSFSGLSSYEQYF. The entire variable domain, with the rest obtained from reference TRBV7-8 and TRBJ2-7, is as follows: GAGVSQSPRYKVAKRGQDVALRCDPISGHVSLFWYQQALGQGPEFLTYFQNEAQLDKSGLPSDRFFAERPEGSVSTLKIQRTQQEDSAVYLCASSFSGLSSYEQYFGPGTRLTVT.

The chain joins TRBV5-1 to TRBJ2-3; 10 positions match TRBD2. Per the germline V gene, CDR1 is SGHRS and CDR2 is YFSETQ. The CDR3 is 14 residues long. The V gene end was trimmed by 4 bases and the J gene end by 6 bases; junction bases not matched to a gene: 5. The CDR3 coding sequence is TGCGCCAGCAGCGTTAGCGGGGGGAAGGATACGCAGTATTTT. It is translated as CASSVSGGKDTQYF.

The gene calls are TRBV5-6 and TRBJ2-1, with a weak D call TRBD1 (7 bases). This CDR3 spans 15 amino acids. Germline V CDR1 and CDR2: SGHDT, YYEEEE. The germline V and J ends were trimmed by 0 bases and 3 bases, with 10 bases remaining between them. The CDR3 region is CASSLGQGGYNEQFF. DNA of the CDR3: TGTGCCAGCAGCTTGGGCCAGGGGGGCTACAATGAGCAGTTCTTC.

The chain joins TRBV28 to TRBJ2-7; TRBD2 matches 7 bases. CDR1 and CDR2 from the germline V gene are MDHEN and SYDVKM. The CDR3 totals 13 residues. V dropped 6 bases and J dropped 6; count of bases not matched to a gene: 8. DNA of the CDR3: TGTGCCAGCAGCGCGGGAGTTCCCGGCGAGCAGTACTTC. Encoded protein: CASSAGVPGEQYF.

This clone occurred a few times. This chain uses TRBV24-1 with TRBJ2-3; D is uncertain. The V gene's germline CDR1 is KGHDR and CDR2 SFDVKD. Trimming took off 0 bases at V and 2 bases at J, with 5 bases between the two ends. The CDR3 is made up of 14 amino acids. The CDR3: CATSDLDTTDTQYF. DNA for the CDR3: TGTGCCACCAGTGATTTGGACACCACAGATACGCAGTATTTT.

The chain joins TRBV5-4 to TRBJ1-1, with unresolved D. From germline, CDR1 is SGHNT and CDR2 YYREEE (reference sequence). The CDR3 runs to 14 residues. Between the trimmed V and J ends, which lost 1 base and 0 bases, there was a span of 7 bases. CDR3 bases: TGTGCCAGCAGCTTGCCAGGACTGAACACTGAAGCTTTCTTT. This gives the protein CASSLPGLNTEAFF.

V usage is TRBV6-2 or TRBV6-3 and J usage is TRBJ2-3; D is uncertain. The CDR3 runs 12 residues. V was cut by 6 bases and J by 1 base, with 5 bases left in between. Germline CDR1 is MNHEY and CDR2 is SVGEGT. The chain's CDR3 is CASSRGTDTQYF. The CDR3 nucleotides read TGTGCCAGCAGCCGGGGCACAGATACGCAGTATTTT.

The chain joins TRBV7-8 to TRBJ2-7; D possibly corresponds to TRBD2 (6 bases). CDR1 SGHVS and CDR2 FQNEAQ come from the germline V gene. There are 13 residues in the CDR3. The V and J ends lost 2 bases and 2 bases respectively, with 7 bases between them. The CDR3 DNA follows: TGTGCCAGCAGCTTACGACTAGCCTACGAGCAGTACTTC. Its translation: CASSLRLAYEQYF.

The chain combines TRBV4-1 with TRBJ2-7, with no clear D. V was clipped by 0 bases and J by 2 bases, with 14 bases between them. CDR1 and CDR2 (germline): MGHRA, YSYEKL. The CDR3 extends over 16 amino acids. DNA for the CDR3: TGCGCCAGCAGCCAAGACTCGGCAGGCCTGACCTACGAGCAGTACTTC. Its protein product is CASSQDSAGLTYEQYF.

CDR3 sequence (DNA): TGTGCCAGCAGTTACTCGACAGGGTTCAATTCACCCCTCCACTTT. It is translated as CASSYSTGFNSPLHF. The chain recombines TRBV6-5 with TRBJ1-6; 7 bases map to TRBD1. The CDR3 contains 15 residues. Germline loops: CDR1 MNHEY, CDR2 SVGAGI. V dropped 0 bases and J dropped 7; count of bases not matched to a gene: 3.

The chain carries TRBV29-1 and TRBJ1-5; TRBD1 matches 8 bases. The CDR3 extends over 13 amino acids. CDR1 and CDR2 from the germline V gene are SQVTM and ANQGSEA. The V gene end was trimmed by 4 bases and the J gene end by 7 bases; junction bases not matched to a gene: 6. The CDR3: CSVGTGSRQPQHF. In DNA, the CDR3 is TGCAGCGTTGGGACAGGGTCACGACAGCCCCAGCATTTT.

V is TRBV3-1 (or the pseudogene TRBV3-2) and J is TRBJ1-4; TRBD1 matches at 7 bases. The CDR3 consists of 13 residues. The ends lost 5 bases at V and 12 bases at J; junction bases unmatched: 9. The V gene's germline CDR1 is LGHDT and CDR2 YNNKEL (reference sequence). The CDR3 protein is CASSAGGPGELFF. The CDR3, as DNA: TGTGCCAGCAGCGCAGGGGGTCCGGGGGAACTGTTTTTT.

CDR3 loop: CATARNTEAFF. The CDR3 bases are TGTGCCACCGCGCGAAACACTGAAGCTTTCTTT. J is TRBJ1-1 and V is TRBV15; D remains ambiguous. Trimming cost V 8 bases and J 2 bases, with 6 bases left between them. There are 11 residues in the CDR3. Germline V gene sequence: CDR1 LNHNV, CDR2 YYDKDF (reference sequence).

The chain joins TRBV19 to TRBJ2-5; no firm D call. The CDR3 has 14 residues. V shed 0 bases and J shed 5 bases, with 10 bases lying between them. In germline, CDR1 is LNHDA, CDR2 SQIVND (reference sequence). The CDR3 nucleotides read TGTGCCAGTAGTATAGATCTTGGGATCGAGACCCAGTACTTC. As protein: CASSIDLGIETQYF.

This clone showed up many times. This sequence joins TRBV10-2 and TRBJ1-5; the D is unclear. CDR1 WSHSY and CDR2 SAAADI come from the germline V gene. The V end lost 3 bases, the J end lost 9 bases, and 6 bases lay between the germline ends. This CDR3 is 11 amino acids long. CDR3 coding DNA: TGCGCCAGCAGTGACGGAGGGCCCCAGCATTTT. Translation gives CASSDGGPQHF.

V and J are TRBV4-3 and TRBJ1-2; D is unclear. V was shortened by 0 bases and J by 8 bases, with 16 bases between the two germline ends. CDR3 length: 15 residues. Germline CDR1 reads LGHNA; CDR2 reads YSLEER. CDR3 nucleotide sequence: TGCGCCAGCAGCCAAGAGCTGTCTGGGGTTGGGGGCTACACCTTC. Its translation: CASSQELSGVGGYTF.

In regard to this clone: At one boundary the junction diverges from the germline segment, which might be a read error. The chain carries TRBV30 and TRBJ2-7, with D hard to call. Germline assignment: CDR1 GTSNPN and CDR2 SVGIG (reference sequence). The CDR3 sequence is 11 residues long. CDR3 amino acids: CAWSVDHVGRF. As DNA, the CDR3 is TGTGCCTGGAGTGTTGATCACGTTGGTAGGTTC.

V usage is TRBV28 and J usage is TRBJ2-2; 11 bases are a match to TRBD2. Germline V gene lookup returns CDR1 MDHEN and CDR2 SYDVKM. Trimming took 3 bases from V and 3 from J; bases not matched to a gene: 6. The CDR3 length is 17 residues. CDR3 in amino acids: CASSFRTSGFYTGELFF. The CDR3 region has the DNA TGTGCCAGCAGTTTCCGGACTAGCGGGTTTTACACCGGGGAGCTGTTTTTT. Combining the CDR3 with reference TRBV28 and TRBJ2-2 gives the whole variable domain DVKVTQSSRYLVKRTGEKVFLECVQDMDHENMFWYRQDPGLGLRLIYFSYDVKMKEKGDIPEGYSVSREKKERFSLILESASTNQTSMYLCASSFRTSGFYTGELFFGEGSRLTVL.

DNA of the CDR3: TGTGCCAGCGGACGGATCTCCGACTATGGCTACACCTTC. Translated: CASGRISDYGYTF. The rearrangement links TRBV5-6 to TRBJ1-2, with D hard to call. Germline lookup yields CDR1 SGHDT and CDR2 YYEEEE. There are 13 residues in the CDR3. V was shortened by 7 bases and J by 3 bases, with 13 bases between the two germline ends. The full variable domain, its missing parts supplied by reference TRBV5-6 and TRBJ1-2, is DAGVTQSPTHLIKTRGQQVTLRCSPKSGHDTVSWYQQALGQGPQFIFQYYEEEERQRGNFPDRFSGHQFPNYSSELNVNALLLGDSALYLCASGRISDYGYTFGSGTRLTVV.

The chain couples TRBV9 to TRBJ1-5; D gene ambiguous. CDR1 SGDLS and CDR2 YYNGEE come from the germline V gene. V lost 0 bases and J 6 bases, leaving 7 bases between the germline ends. The CDR3 consists of 13 residues. In DNA, the CDR3 is TGTGCCAGCAGCGTAGATTTCAGTCAGCCCCAGCATTTT. It specifies CASSVDFSQPQHF.

The chain combines TRBV18 with TRBJ1-3; D ambiguous. CDR3 length: 15 residues. Per germline, CDR1 KGHSH and CDR2 LQKENI. Trimming removed 3 bases at V and 0 bases at J, with 9 bases between. In nucleotides, the CDR3 is TGTGCCAGCTCACCTTTGATGAACTCTGGAAACACCATATATTTT. It specifies CASSPLMNSGNTIYF.

The rearrangement links TRBV21-1 to TRBJ1-2. TRBV21-1 represents a pseudogene. This CDR3 comprises 14 residues. CDR3 DNA: TGTGCCAGCTTCACGGCTACTGCCTCCTATGGCTACACCTTC. It is translated as CASFTATASYGYTF.